This section outlines one TCR beta chain sequence together with its context. In its sample, this clonotype was seen a few times. What this receptor recognizes is not known. There are no base qualities to consult, and no much larger clone falls within one base. This sample was taken from a study of T cell repertoires in cytomegalovirus infection (dated by TCRdb to about 2019). About the investigation overall: Alongside well-studied HLA-B-restricted epitopes, the peptide stimulations were aimed at recently identified HLA-C-restricted CMV epitopes, whose presentation resists viral immunomodulation. Donor HLA type was relevant to the analysis, because carriage of CMV infection together with the matching HLA type was indicated by public TCR beta signatures. The paper as a whole reports these results and caveats: Cumulative frequency of public TCR beta family members discriminated carriers of CMV infection plus the relevant HLA type in this cohort and an independent approximately 370-donor cohort. In the ex vivo response, HLA-C-restricted CMV-specific TCR beta clonotypes were dominant, and in two of eight donors the single most frequent clonotype came from this HLA-C-restricted group.

Explained via the paper, the treatment or condition label denotes: in vitro stimulation with specific CMV peptide epitopes to enrich CMV-specific T cells. TCRdb lists the instrument as Illumina HiSeq 1500. The raw public reads went through TCRdb reprocessing: fastp at Q25, MiXCR clone calling, in-frame beta chains kept. Every CDR3 protein is listed once, alongside the most common genes and DNA of its rows. The table for this sample lists about 740,000 distinct CDR3 sequences; around 31% of them were counted only once. Around a sixth of the sample lies in the top ten. The clonotype was recovered from a human donor in good health (CMV status not recorded). Some clones in this sample may be carry-over from other donors' samples. This material consisted of cultured PBMCs, taken from culture after CMV antigen stimulation.

CDR3 sequence: CASSYLGQSETQYF. Here is the DNA: TGTGCCAGCAGTTATTTAGGACAGTCAGAGACCCAGTACTTC. This chain joins TRBV6-6 to TRBJ2-5; matching of 6 bases hints at TRBD1 as the D gene. For CDR1 and CDR2, the germline V gene (reference sequence) lists MNHNY and SVGAGI. V gives up 3 bases and J gives up 4 bases, and the segment between their germline ends measures 12 bases. From its cysteine to its phenylalanine, the CDR3 spans 14 amino acids. The CDR3 DNA has 42 bases and is translated from base 1.